This T cell receptor beta chain was found in a study of human T cells and chemical hapten exposure (dated by TCRdb to about 2021). In terms of the full investigation: For sensitization, 2% DPC in acetone was applied to a roughly 2 cm by roughly 2 cm area of upper inner arm skin. Patients additionally received weekly therapeutic DPC doses to the scalp throughout the roughly 24-week study period. Blood samples were taken from patients before sensitization (week 0) and at 2, 6 and about 24 weeks after DPC sensitization. The mostly female patient cohort included alopecia areata with under or over 50% scalp involvement, alopecia totalis and alopecia universalis. Patch testing was performed on the upper back with Finn chambers containing 0.01% DPC, and the patch tests were scored after 6 days according to International Contact Dermatitis Research Group standards. Around 30 alopecia patients provided blood for TCR sequencing at one to four time points (pre-sensitization, 2, 6 and 24 weeks). Libraries were pooled for sequencing, and variation in per-sample TCR yields was attributed mainly to small differences in library volumes within the pool. The study tracked peripheral blood TCR repertoire changes in vivo during primary and secondary sensitization to the hapten diphenylcyclopropenone (DPC) in alopecia patients.

CDR1 and CDR2 are drawn from the germline V gene (reference sequence): MNHEY, SMNVEV. V is reduced by 3 bases and J by 8 bases, leaving a spacing of 10 bases between them. From the cysteine through the phenylalanine, the CDR3 covers 13 amino acids. Only the CDR3 DNA is retained, 39 bases long and in frame from the first base. Library creation used RACE. Sequencing took place on a NextSeq 500. Library preparation attached unique molecular identifiers to individual cDNA molecules for quantitative, reproducible TCR counting. From each blood RNA sample, both TCR alpha and TCR beta chains were sequenced. Regarding the original processing steps: Samples had a median of roughly 87,000 TCRs, with a range from roughly 20,000 to 690,600. V, J and CDR3 annotation of the TCR reads was performed with the Decombinator software suite. Every sample was subsampled to the same number of TCRs (28,000) for the PS versus PT1 abundance plots. TCRs were defined as expanded if absent before sensitization and observed at least eight times at the 2-week time point. The public reads were reanalyzed by TCRdb: fastp trimming at Q25, MiXCR alignment, in-frame beta chains only. Rows merge per CDR3 protein into single entries with the most common DNA and genes. None of the V and J calls come from the authors' own analysis; TCRdb made them. The sample table lists roughly 380,000 distinct CDR3 sequences, nearly 6.5% of them with a count of one. The top ten constitute about 5% of the sample.

Note on this clonotype: No cognate antigen has been identified for it. Per-nucleotide qualities are absent, and no much larger clonotype sits a single base away.

This sample's time point label indicates: patch test 2, 6 weeks after DPC sensitization. This specimen's treatment or condition label, per the study, means: therapeutic diphenylcyclopropenone sensitization with weekly scalp DPC. At every patch-test visit, the blood draw took place before the patch test was put on. To be eligible, patients had to be aged 18 to 70, diagnosed with alopecia and judged suitable for DPC therapy, while pregnant patients were excluded. Total RNA was extracted from unfractionated whole blood collected in Tempus Blood RNA tubes. Study-level results and caveats: The number of TCRs above 1 in 1000 frequency did not change with DPC sensitization; there was no evidence of global repertoire structure alterations. Compared with pre-sensitization or healthy control sets, expanded TCRs formed significantly more large CDR3 similarity clusters, which is consistent with antigen-driven responses. Alopecia, a presumed autoimmune disease, was present in all patients, so the immune response of the patients might differ from that of healthy individuals. After repeated subsampling, changes were observed in the strength of the expansion versus patch-test correlation and in the threshold at which the correlation became significant. The number of PT1 expanded TCRs positively correlated with patch test score, significant at thresholds 8, 16 and 32 but not 4.

The source material was whole blood, sampled in connection with sensitization to the hapten diphenylcyclopropenone (DPC). The clonotype was recovered from a young woman with alopecia areata. Some clones in this sample may be carry-over from other donors' samples. The sequence links TRBV27 to TRBJ1-4; no D segment can be confidently identified. The encoded CDR3 is CASSFGDFEKLFF. The DNA sequence is TGTGCCAGCAGTTTTGGGGATTTCGAAAAACTGTTTTTT. The entire variable domain, with the stretches around the CDR3 drawn from the reference TRBV27 and TRBJ1-4 proteins, is EAQVTQNPRYLITVTGKKLTVTCSQNMNHEYMSWYRQDPGLGLRQIYYSMNVEVTDKGDVPEGYKVSRKEKRNFPLILESPSPNQTSLYFCASSFGDFEKLFFGSGTQLSVL.